These 30 T cell receptor beta chains came from one sample sequenced in a study of blood T cell repertoires in COVID-19. Sequencing used immunoSEQ multiplex PCR; TCRdb keeps in-frame clones, though not all of them. The sample lists about 120,000 clones; 87% were seen once. The sequencing input was peripheral blood. These receptors originate from a human donor in a cohort sampled during active COVID-19.

The chain uses TRBV7-2 and TRBJ1-6; the match to TRBD1 covers 9 bases. CDR3 size: 16 residues. After removal of 5 bases from V and 8 bases from J, the junction contained 10 bases not matched to a gene. CDR1 SGHTA and CDR2 FQGNSA come from the germline V gene. The CDR3 DNA reads TGTGCCAGCAGCCCTTCTCGGACAGGGGCCTATTCACCCCTCCACTTT. Translating it yields CASSPSRTGAYSPLHF.

In its sample, this clone was seen a few times. V usage is TRBV28 and J usage is TRBJ1-5; possibly TRBD1 for D (5 bases). Germline values: CDR1 MDHEN, CDR2 SYDVKM. This CDR3 has 13 amino acids. Trimming shortened V by 5 bases and J by 1 base, and 6 bases separated the two germline ends. This CDR3 reads CASSGGSNQPQHF. CDR3 coding DNA: TGTGCCAGCAGTGGGGGGAGCAATCAGCCCCAGCATTTT.

The chain links TRBV18 to TRBJ1-6; D remains unclear. Germline V gene lookup returns CDR1 KGHSH and CDR2 LQKENI. This CDR3 region has 14 residues. Trimming cost V 3 bases and J 7 bases, with 10 bases left between them. The DNA for the CDR3 is TGTGCCAGCTCACCGTCTTATGCGAATTCACCCCTCCACTTT. This translates into CASSPSYANSPLHF.

The V call is TRBV6-5, the J call TRBJ1-5; D uncertain. V gave up 6 bases and J gave up 2 bases, with 14 bases separating them. This CDR3 is built from 15 residues. Germline-derived CDR1 and CDR2 are MNHEY and SVGAGI. CDR3 protein: CASRSGTTRNQPQHF. CDR3 in DNA: TGTGCCAGCAGAAGCGGAACAACTCGCAATCAGCCCCAGCATTTT.

The rearrangement links TRBV3-1 (or the pseudogene TRBV3-2) to TRBJ2-5, with TRBD1 matching 11 bases. The junction had 9 bases not matched to a gene; V was cut back by 4 bases and J by 5 bases. Germline V lookup: CDR1 LGHDT, CDR2 YNNKEL (reference sequence). This CDR3 contains 16 residues. The CDR3 sequence is CASSPRDRGFEETQYF. CDR3 sequence (DNA): TGTGCCAGCAGCCCCCGGGACAGGGGGTTCGAGGAGACCCAGTACTTC.

This clone has a count of ten or more. The chain couples TRBV4-3 to TRBJ2-1, with 10 bases fitting TRBD2. Germline values: CDR1 LGHNA, CDR2 YSLEER. The trim removed 5 bases at V and 3 bases at J, leaving 4 bases unmatched. The CDR3 sequence is 15 residues long. Written as DNA, the CDR3 is TGCGCCAGCAGCTACGGACTAGCGGTCTACAATGAGCAGTTCTTC. It encodes CASSYGLAVYNEQFF.

The J gene is TRBJ2-1, the V gene TRBV2; TRBD1 aligns across 8 bases. The CDR3 extends over 14 amino acids. Per the germline V gene, CDR1 is SNHLY and CDR2 is FYNNEI. Trimming at V came to 8 bases and at J to 6 bases, leaving 9 bases not matched to a gene. This chain's CDR3 is CASAGTGVPNEQFF. As DNA, the CDR3 is TGTGCCAGCGCCGGGACAGGAGTCCCCAATGAGCAGTTCTTC.

CDR3 coding DNA: TGTGCCTGGAGTCATTCAGGGATGTATGGCTACACCTTC. Translating it yields CAWSHSGMYGYTF. The V call is TRBV30, the J call TRBJ1-2, with D possibly TRBD1 on 5 matching bases. The CDR3 has 13 amino acids. Between the trimmed V and J ends, which lost 2 bases and 5 bases, there was a span of 12 bases. Germline V gene data show CDR1 as GTSNPN and CDR2 as SVGIG (reference sequence).

Only a few counts were recorded for this clone. This chain joins TRBV6-1 and TRBJ1-5, with 11 bases identical to TRBD1. CDR3 size: 16 residues. V was pared by 4 bases and J by 7 bases, with 9 bases of the junction left unmatched. Germline CDR1 and CDR2: MNHNS and SASEGT. CDR3 nucleotide sequence: TGTGCCAGCAGTGGGTCCGGACAGGGGGCTTTACAGCCCCAGCATTTT. As protein: CASSGSGQGALQPQHF.

This rearrangement joins TRBV5-4 to TRBJ2-2; weak D call: TRBD2 (5 bases). From germline, CDR1 is SGHNT and CDR2 YYREEE (reference sequence). Between the trimmed V and J ends, which lost 4 bases and 6 bases, there was a span of 19 bases. The CDR3 is 16 residues long. The DNA for the CDR3 is TGTGCCAGCAGCCCCCGACCTGGGAGTTCGGCCGGGGAGCTGTTTTTT. Translated: CASSPRPGSSAGELFF.

The chain employs TRBV5-5 and TRBJ2-3; D gene uncertain. This CDR3 is 16 amino acids long. The germline gives CDR1 SGHKS, CDR2 YYEKEE (reference sequence). V gave up 6 bases and J gave up 0 bases, with 17 bases separating them. The CDR3 DNA follows: TGTGCCAGCACCCGCGGCGTTTCGGATAGCACAGATACGCAGTATTTT. The encoded protein is CASTRGVSDSTDTQYF.

The V gene is TRBV5-1, the J gene TRBJ1-1; D possibly corresponds to TRBD1 (6 bases). V was trimmed by 4 bases and J by 6 bases, leaving 19 bases between them. CDR3 length: 15 amino acids. Per the germline V gene, CDR1 is SGHRS and CDR2 is YFSETQ. The DNA of the CDR3 is TGCGCCAGCAGCCGTCGGACAGAATCCAGGGCTGAAGCTTTCTTT. Translating it yields CASSRRTESRAEAFF.

The V gene is TRBV5-8, the J gene TRBJ2-7; D remains unclear. In germline, CDR1 is SGHTS, CDR2 YDEGEE. The CDR3 runs 12 residues. V lost 1 base and J lost 4, with 6 bases in between. CDR3 in amino acids: CASSLNTYEQYF. The DNA for the CDR3 is TGTGCCAGCAGCTTGAACACGTACGAGCAGTACTTC.

The chain joins TRBV27 to TRBJ1-5, with 9 bases identical to TRBD1. Germline values: CDR1 MNHEY, CDR2 SMNVEV (reference sequence). The CDR3 consists of 15 residues. V shed 7 bases and J 2 bases; nucleotides not matched to a gene: 6. The CDR3 DNA reads as TGTGCCAGCAAACCGGGACAGGGACGCAATCAGCCCCAGCATTTT. Protein: CASKPGQGRNQPQHF.

V gene TRBV6-6 combines with J gene TRBJ1-2, with D unresolved. Per germline, CDR1 MNHNY and CDR2 SVGAGI (reference sequence). CDR3 length: 13 amino acids. The V gene lost 2 bases and the J gene lost 6 bases, with 10 bases spanning the gap. CDR3 residues: CASSYEQLHGYTF. CDR3 coding DNA: TGTGCCAGCAGTTACGAACAGTTGCATGGCTACACCTTC.

This chain joins TRBV10-3 and TRBJ2-7; D is undetermined. The V end was cut by 0 bases, the J end by 0 bases, with 12 bases between. CDR3 size: 16 residues. Germline CDR1 reads ENHRY; CDR2 reads SYGVKD. Here the CDR3 reads CAISESRPRSSYEQYF. Here the CDR3 DNA reads TGTGCCATCAGTGAGTCTAGGCCGAGGAGCTCCTACGAGCAGTACTTC.

The chain recombines TRBV30 with TRBJ1-5, with D possibly being TRBD1 (5 bases). The CDR3 is made up of 15 amino acids. V lost 0 bases and J 3 bases, leaving 12 bases between the germline ends. Germline lookup yields CDR1 GTSNPN and CDR2 SVGIG (reference sequence). This CDR3 reads CAWSVSSGINQPQHF. The CDR3 region has the DNA TGTGCCTGGAGTGTGTCCTCAGGGATCAATCAGCCCCAGCATTTT.

The gene calls are TRBV5-1 and TRBJ2-7; 9 bases fit TRBD2. V shed 4 bases, J shed 0 bases, and the junction held 5 bases outside the gene matches. The CDR3 sequence is 15 residues long. CDR1 and CDR2 (germline): SGHRS, YFSETQ. CDR3 in DNA: TGCGCCAGCAGCCAGACTAGCGGCCCCTCCTACGAGCAGTACTTC. Encoded protein: CASSQTSGPSYEQYF.

J is TRBJ2-5 and V is TRBV24-1; 7 bases fit TRBD2. The CDR3 is 15 residues long. CDR1 and CDR2 from the germline V gene are KGHDR and SFDVKD. The trim removed 3 bases at V and 7 bases at J, leaving 10 bases unmatched. In DNA form, the CDR3 reads TGTGCCACCAGTGATCCCGCGGGGAGGGCAGGGACCCAGTACTTC. This translates into CATSDPAGRAGTQYF.

The J gene is TRBJ1-2, the V gene TRBV19; D not certain. The V gene lost 0 bases and the J gene lost 8 bases, with 7 bases spanning the gap. This CDR3 is built from 12 residues. Per the germline V gene, CDR1 is LNHDA and CDR2 is SQIVND (reference sequence). CDR3 coding DNA: TGTGCCAGTAGTATAGAAGCGGCGGGCTACACCTTC. Translation: CASSIEAAGYTF.

The J gene is TRBJ1-1, the V gene TRBV30; 7 bases agree with TRBD1. Germline lookup yields CDR1 GTSNPN and CDR2 SVGIG (reference sequence). This CDR3 comprises 14 residues. V lost 0 bases, J lost 2 bases, and 3 bases stayed unmatched. The CDR3 loop reads CAWSVGQKNTEAFF. In DNA, the CDR3 is TGTGCCTGGAGTGTGGGACAGAAAAACACTGAAGCTTTCTTT.

The chain uses TRBV7-6 and TRBJ1-1, with 8 nucleotides matching TRBD1. Germline lookup yields CDR1 SGHVS and CDR2 FNYEAQ. The CDR3 runs 16 residues. Trimming removed 6 bases from V and 4 bases from J; junction bases left unmatched: 13. The CDR3 nucleotides read TGTGCCAGCAGTGGACCCTCCGGGACAGGAGGCACTGAAGCTTTCTTT. This translates into CASSGPSGTGGTEAFF.

This clone was seen just once. This rearrangement joins TRBV19 to TRBJ2-1, with a weak D call TRBD1 (6 bases). Germline V lookup: CDR1 LNHDA, CDR2 SQIVND (reference sequence). Trimming pared 5 bases from V and 5 bases from J, leaving 22 bases between. This CDR3 has 17 residues. The CDR3 loop reads CASSGGVLMLPHNEQFF. The CDR3, as DNA: TGTGCCAGTAGTGGGGGCGTCTTAATGTTGCCCCACAATGAGCAGTTCTTC.

This clone came up once. V is TRBV3-1 (or the pseudogene TRBV3-2) and J is TRBJ1-1, with D perhaps TRBD1 (6 bases). This CDR3 comprises 14 residues. V lost 4 bases and J 3 bases, leaving 12 bases between the germline ends. The germline gives CDR1 LGHDT, CDR2 YNNKEL (reference sequence). Here the CDR3 DNA reads TGTGCCAGCAGCCGGAACTCAGGGGACACTGAAGCTTTCTTT. Protein product: CASSRNSGDTEAFF.

The chain employs TRBV3-1 (or the pseudogene TRBV3-2) and TRBJ1-1; possible D gene TRBD1, 5 bases. CDR3 size: 15 residues. Germline V gene lookup returns CDR1 LGHDT and CDR2 YNNKEL (reference sequence). V was clipped by 0 bases and J by 4 bases, with 12 bases between them. CDR3 protein: CASSQDRAYSTEAFF. DNA for the CDR3: TGTGCCAGCAGCCAAGACAGGGCTTATAGCACTGAAGCTTTCTTT.

The CDR3 DNA reads as TGCAGCGTTGTTTCCCCCACAGGGGTCGGCTACACCTTC. This encodes CSVVSPTGVGYTF. The chain joins TRBV29-1 to TRBJ1-2; 7 nucleotides agree with TRBD1. The V and J ends lost 4 bases and 8 bases, in that order; junction bases with no gene match: 10. CDR1 SQVTM and CDR2 ANQGSEA come from the germline V gene. The CDR3 consists of 13 residues. Complete variable domain (other parts from reference TRBV29-1 and TRBJ1-2): SAVISQKPSRDICQRGTSLTIQCQVDSQVTMMFWYRQQPGQSLTLIATANQGSEATYESGFVIDKFPISRPNLTFSTLTVSNMSPEDSSIYLCSVVSPTGVGYTFGSGTRLTVV.

A word on this clone: A read error may produce the germline difference seen at one junction end. Distinct nucleotide sequences in the sample also encode this CDR3. The CDR3 coding sequence is TGTGCCAGCAGCCTAACCGGGGGGGTCTCAGATACGCAATATTTT. It is translated as CASSLTGGVSDTQYF. The chain couples TRBV4-2 to TRBJ2-3, with 8 bases fitting TRBD2. The CDR3 covers 15 residues. Germline V lookup: CDR1 LGHNA, CDR2 YNFKEQ.

The chain couples TRBV18 to TRBJ2-5; TRBD2 matches at 7 bases. CDR1 and CDR2 (germline): KGHSH, LQKENI. This CDR3 spans 14 amino acids. The V segment lost 1 base and the J segment 4 bases; nucleotides outside the gene matches: 3. The CDR3 DNA reads as TGTGCCAGCTCACCACGGGGGGGAGGAGAGACCCAGTACTTC. Its protein is CASSPRGGGETQYF.

The V call is TRBV14, the J call TRBJ1-2, with 7 bases that match TRBD1. V lost 4 bases, J lost 2 bases, and 1 base stayed unmatched. Germline CDR1 and CDR2: SGHDN and FVKESK. The CDR3 spans 13 residues. In DNA form, the CDR3 reads TGTGCCAGCAGCCCGGACAGGAACTATGGCTACACCTTC. Translating it yields CASSPDRNYGYTF.

This chain connects TRBV27 to TRBJ2-5, with 12 nucleotides matching TRBD1. The CDR3 consists of 14 residues. Germline lookup yields CDR1 MNHEY and CDR2 SMNVEV (reference sequence). The trim removed 8 bases at V and 7 bases at J, leaving 8 bases unmatched. The CDR3 sequence: CASAGDRGHSTQYF. The DNA for the CDR3 is TGTGCCAGCGCCGGGGACAGGGGGCACTCGACCCAGTACTTC.